The subject of this entry is one T cell receptor beta chain. V lost 0 bases and J lost 4; bases outside the gene matches: 10. Germline lookup yields CDR1 LGHNA and CDR2 YSLEER. The CDR3 has 17 residues. The sample is drawn from a study of blood T cell repertoires in COVID-19. Study-wide context: Acute and convalescent COVID-19 samples came from the United States, Italy and Spain. Nucleic acid was either cDNA or gDNA, and it came from T cells, B-cell-depleted T cells, or PBMCs.

Source study methods: Amplification of reference gene primers provided the estimated nucleated cell counts. Profiled with immunoSEQ multiplex PCR; TCRdb holds only in-frame clones, not every one. The DNA was the basis for D and trimming; V, J and clone size are from that table. The sample holds 250,000 or so clones, 75% to 90% seen once. This chain uses TRBV4-3 with TRBJ1-2; 8 bases map to TRBD1. Input material: peripheral blood. This receptor was taken from a woman in her thirties or forties who had recovered from COVID-19. The CDR3 region has the DNA TGCGCCAGCAGCCAAGAAAGCCAGGGGGCCCCCATCTATGGCTACACCTTC. The encoded protein is CASSQESQGAPIYGYTF.